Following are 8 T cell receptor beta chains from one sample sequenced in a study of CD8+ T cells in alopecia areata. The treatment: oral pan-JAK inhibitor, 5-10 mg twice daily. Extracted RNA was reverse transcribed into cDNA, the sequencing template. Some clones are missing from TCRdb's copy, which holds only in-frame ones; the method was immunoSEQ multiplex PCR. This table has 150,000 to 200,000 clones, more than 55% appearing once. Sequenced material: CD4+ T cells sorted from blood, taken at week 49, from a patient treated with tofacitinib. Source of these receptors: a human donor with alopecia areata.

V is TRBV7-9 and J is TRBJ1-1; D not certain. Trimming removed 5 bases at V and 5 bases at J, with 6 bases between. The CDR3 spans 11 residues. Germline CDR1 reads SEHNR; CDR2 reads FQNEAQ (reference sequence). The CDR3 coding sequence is TGTGCCAGCAGCCCGCTTACTGAAGCTTTCTTT. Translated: CASSPLTEAFF.

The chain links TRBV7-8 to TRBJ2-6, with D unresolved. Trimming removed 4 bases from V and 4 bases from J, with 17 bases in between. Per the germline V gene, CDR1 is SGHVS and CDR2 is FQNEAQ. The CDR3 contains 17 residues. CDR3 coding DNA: TGTGCCAGCAGCTCCTCTATTGAGAGCGCGGGGGCCAACGTCCTGACTTTC. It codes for CASSSSIESAGANVLTF. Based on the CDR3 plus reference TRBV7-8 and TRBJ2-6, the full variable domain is GAGVSQSPRYKVAKRGQDVALRCDPISGHVSLFWYQQALGQGPEFLTYFQNEAQLDKSGLPSDRFFAERPEGSVSTLKIQRTQQEDSAVYLCASSSSIESAGANVLTFGAGSRLTVL.

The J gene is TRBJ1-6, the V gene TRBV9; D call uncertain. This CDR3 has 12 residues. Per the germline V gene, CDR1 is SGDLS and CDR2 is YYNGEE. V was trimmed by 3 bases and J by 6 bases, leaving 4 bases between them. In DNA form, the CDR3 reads TGTGCCAGCAGCGCGATTAATTCACCCCTCCACTTT. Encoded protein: CASSAINSPLHF.

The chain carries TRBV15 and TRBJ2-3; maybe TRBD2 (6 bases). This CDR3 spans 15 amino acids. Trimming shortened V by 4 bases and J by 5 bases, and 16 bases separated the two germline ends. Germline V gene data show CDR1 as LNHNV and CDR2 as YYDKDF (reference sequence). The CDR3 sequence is CATSTGGSRGDTQYF. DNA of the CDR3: TGTGCCACCAGCACTGGAGGGAGCCGGGGAGATACGCAGTATTTT.

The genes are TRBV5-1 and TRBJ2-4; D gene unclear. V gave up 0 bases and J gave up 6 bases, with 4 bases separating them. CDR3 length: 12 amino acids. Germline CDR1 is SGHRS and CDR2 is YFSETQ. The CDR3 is CASSLVGNIQYF. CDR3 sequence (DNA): TGCGCCAGCAGCTTGGTTGGAAACATTCAGTACTTC.

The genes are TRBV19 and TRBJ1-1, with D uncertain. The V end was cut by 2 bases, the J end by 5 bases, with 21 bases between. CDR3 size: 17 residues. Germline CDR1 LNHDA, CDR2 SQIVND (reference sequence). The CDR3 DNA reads TGTGCCAGTAGTATACCCCAAGTGGCTCCCGCCAATACTGAAGCTTTCTTT. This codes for CASSIPQVAPANTEAFF. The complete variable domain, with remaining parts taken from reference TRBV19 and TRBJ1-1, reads DGGITQSPKYLFRKEGQNVTLSCEQNLNHDAMYWYRQDPGQGLRLIYYSQIVNDFQKGDIAEGYSVSREKKESFPLTVTSAQKNPTAFYLCASSIPQVAPANTEAFFGQGTRLTVV.

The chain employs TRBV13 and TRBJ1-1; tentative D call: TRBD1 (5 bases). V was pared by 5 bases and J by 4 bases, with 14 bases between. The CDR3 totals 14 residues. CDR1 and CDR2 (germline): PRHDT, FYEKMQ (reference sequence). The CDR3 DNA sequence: TGTGCCAGCAGCCTCTGGGGCAGGCCCACTGAAGCTTTCTTT. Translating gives CASSLWGRPTEAFF.

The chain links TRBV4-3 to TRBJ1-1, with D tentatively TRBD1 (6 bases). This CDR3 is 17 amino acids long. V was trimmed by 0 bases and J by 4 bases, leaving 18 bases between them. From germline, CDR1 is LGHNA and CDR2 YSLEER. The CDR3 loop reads CASSQDHTGRLLTEAFF. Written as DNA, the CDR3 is TGCGCCAGCAGCCAAGACCATACAGGGCGCCTCCTCACTGAAGCTTTCTTT.